This T cell receptor (beta chain) emerged from a study of TIL therapy for anti-PD-1-resistant metastatic lung cancer. About the study: Progressing patients received lymphodepletion, expanded TIL infusion and IL-2. Most patients had lung adenocarcinoma.

This was the immunoSEQ v3 assay. Clones were read by immunoSEQ multiplex PCR, and TCRdb kept only the in-frame ones, dropping some. The sample yields more than 55,000 clones, approximately 80% seen once. V gave up 7 bases and J gave up 0 bases, with 16 bases separating them. The CDR3 has 15 residues. Germline CDR1 MGHRA, CDR2 YSYEKL. As for time point: pre-treatment sample, taken before nivolumab and TIL therapy. Sequenced here: blood, sampled at baseline. The sequence was obtained from a person aged 30 to 80 with non-small cell lung cancer. V gene TRBV4-1 combines with J gene TRBJ2-7, with a weak D call TRBD2 (5 bases). The CDR3 nucleotides are TGCGCCAGCACCTCCCTCCCCGGGAACTCCTACGAGCAGTACTTC. Its protein product is CASTSLPGNSYEQYF.